The clone carrying this T cell receptor beta chain showed up just a few times. Its antigen is unknown. For the diagnoses, clinical symptoms, serum thyroxine and TRAb, thyroid ultrasound and orbital computed tomography were used. Fresh 10 ml peripheral blood yielded PBMCs. It was RNA transcripts that yielded the amplified TCR beta CDR3 regions. TCR CDR3 underwent first-round RT-PCR with the HTBI primer set. TCRdb re-called the multiplex PCR reads with MiXCR, one entry per CDR3 protein. The sample lists about 360,000 distinct CDR3 sequences, about 25% occurring once. These data are taken from a study of T cells in Graves' hyperthyroidism and ophthalmopathy. Study outcomes and limitations: Most thyroid clonotypes expanded above 0.001 were also detected in blood. It was a median about 7.1 months before onset that the model predicted ophthalmopathy.

Sequenced: blood. The clonotype was recovered from a man in his fifties or sixties with Graves' hyperthyroidism.

The CDR3 reads CSASRGEGRETQYF. The CDR3 DNA reads TGCAGTGCTAGTCGGGGGGAAGGGCGAGAGACCCAGTACTTC. The chain employs TRBV20-1 and TRBJ2-5, with TRBD2 matching 7 bases. In germline, CDR1 is DFQATT, CDR2 SNEGSKA (reference sequence). Trimming took 3 bases from V and 4 from J; bases not matched to a gene: 8. This CDR3 has 14 residues.